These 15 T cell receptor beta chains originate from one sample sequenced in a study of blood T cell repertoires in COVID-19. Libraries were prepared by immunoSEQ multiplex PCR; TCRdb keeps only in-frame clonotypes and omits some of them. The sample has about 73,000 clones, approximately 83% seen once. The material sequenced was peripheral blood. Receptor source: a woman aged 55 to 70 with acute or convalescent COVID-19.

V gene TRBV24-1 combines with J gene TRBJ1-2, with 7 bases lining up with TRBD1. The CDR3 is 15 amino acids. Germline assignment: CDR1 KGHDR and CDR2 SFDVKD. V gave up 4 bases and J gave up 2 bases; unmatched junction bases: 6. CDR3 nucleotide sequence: TGTGCCACCAGTGACTTAAGGACAGGAAACTATGGCTACACCTTC. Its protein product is CATSDLRTGNYGYTF.

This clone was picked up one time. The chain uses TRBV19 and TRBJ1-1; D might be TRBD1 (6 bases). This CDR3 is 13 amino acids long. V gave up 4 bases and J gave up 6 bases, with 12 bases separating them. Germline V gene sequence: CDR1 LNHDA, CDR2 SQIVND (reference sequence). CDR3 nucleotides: TGTGCCAGTAGTAAACAGGGAATCGCTGAAGCTTTCTTT. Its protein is CASSKQGIAEAFF.

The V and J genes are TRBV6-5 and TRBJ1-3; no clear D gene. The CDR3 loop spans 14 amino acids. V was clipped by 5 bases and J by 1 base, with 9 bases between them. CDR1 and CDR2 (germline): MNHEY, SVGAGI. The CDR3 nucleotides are TGTGCCAGCAGTCCCGGAGGGTCTGGAAACACCATATATTTT. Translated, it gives CASSPGGSGNTIYF.

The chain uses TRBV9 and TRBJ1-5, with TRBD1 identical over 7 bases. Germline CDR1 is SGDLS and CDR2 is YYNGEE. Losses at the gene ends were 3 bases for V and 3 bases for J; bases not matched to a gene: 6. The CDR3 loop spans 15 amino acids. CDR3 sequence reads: CASSATGENNQPQHF. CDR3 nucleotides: TGTGCCAGCAGCGCTACAGGGGAAAACAATCAGCCCCAGCATTTT.

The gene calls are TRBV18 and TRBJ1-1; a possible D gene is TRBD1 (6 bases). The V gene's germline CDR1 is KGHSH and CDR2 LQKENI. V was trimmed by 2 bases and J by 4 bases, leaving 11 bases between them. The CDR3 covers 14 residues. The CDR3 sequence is CASSPSQGSTEAFF. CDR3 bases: TGTGCCAGCTCACCATCACAGGGATCCACTGAAGCTTTCTTT.

DNA of the CDR3: TGTGCCAGCAGCTTTGGACAGGGCTCTGGAAACACCATATATTTT. Its translation: CASSFGQGSGNTIYF. J is TRBJ1-3 and V is TRBV6-5, with 8 bases matching TRBD1. The V gene end was trimmed by 6 bases and the J gene end by 0 bases; junction bases not matched to a gene: 4. There are 15 residues in the CDR3. CDR1 and CDR2 (germline): MNHEY, SVGAGI.

The CDR3 nucleotides read TGTGCCAGCAGCTTCCAACTCTTGAACACTGAAGCTTTCTTT. Its translation: CASSFQLLNTEAFF. The chain combines TRBV11-1 with TRBJ1-1; the D is unclear. Looked up from germline, CDR1 is SGHAT and CDR2 is FQDESV (reference sequence). This CDR3 region has 14 residues. The V end lost 3 bases, the J end lost 0 bases, and 8 bases lay between the germline ends.

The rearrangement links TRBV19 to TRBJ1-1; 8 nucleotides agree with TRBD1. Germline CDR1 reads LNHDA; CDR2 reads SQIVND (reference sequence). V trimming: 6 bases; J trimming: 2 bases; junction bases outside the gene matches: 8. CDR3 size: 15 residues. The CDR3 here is CASSGDRTFNTEAFF. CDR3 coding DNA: TGTGCCAGTAGCGGGGACAGGACATTCAACACTGAAGCTTTCTTT.

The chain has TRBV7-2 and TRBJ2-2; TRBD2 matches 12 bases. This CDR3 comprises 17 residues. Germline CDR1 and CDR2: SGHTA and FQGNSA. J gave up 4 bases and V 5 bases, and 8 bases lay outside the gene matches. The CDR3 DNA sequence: TGTGCCAGCAGCGTGCCCCGGGGACTAGCGGGCACCGGGGAGCTGTTTTTT. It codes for CASSVPRGLAGTGELFF.

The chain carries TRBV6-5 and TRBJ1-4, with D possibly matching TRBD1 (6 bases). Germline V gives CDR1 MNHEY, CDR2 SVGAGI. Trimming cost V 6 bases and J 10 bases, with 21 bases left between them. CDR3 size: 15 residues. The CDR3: CASRNTNRVIGKLFF. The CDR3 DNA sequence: TGTGCCAGCAGGAATACGAACAGGGTCATCGGAAAACTGTTTTTT.

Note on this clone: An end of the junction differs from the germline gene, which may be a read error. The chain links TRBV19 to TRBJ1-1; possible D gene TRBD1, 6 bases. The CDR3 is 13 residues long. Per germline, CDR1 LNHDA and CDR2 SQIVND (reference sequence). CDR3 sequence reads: CASTIQGNTEAFF. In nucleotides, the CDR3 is TGTGCCAGTACTATACAGGGGAACACTGAAGCTTTCTTT.

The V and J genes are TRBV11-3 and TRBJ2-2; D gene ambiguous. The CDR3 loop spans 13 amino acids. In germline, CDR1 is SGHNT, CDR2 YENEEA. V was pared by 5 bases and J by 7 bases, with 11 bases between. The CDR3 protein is CASSPEKNGELFF. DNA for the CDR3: TGTGCCAGCAGCCCAGAAAAGAACGGGGAGCTGTTTTTT.

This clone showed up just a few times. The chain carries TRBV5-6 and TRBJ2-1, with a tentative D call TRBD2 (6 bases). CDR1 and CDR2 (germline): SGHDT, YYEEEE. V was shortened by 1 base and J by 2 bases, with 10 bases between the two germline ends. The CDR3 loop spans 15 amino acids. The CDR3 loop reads CASSLSGSAYNEQFF. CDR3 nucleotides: TGTGCCAGCAGCTTGAGCGGGTCGGCCTACAATGAGCAGTTCTTC.

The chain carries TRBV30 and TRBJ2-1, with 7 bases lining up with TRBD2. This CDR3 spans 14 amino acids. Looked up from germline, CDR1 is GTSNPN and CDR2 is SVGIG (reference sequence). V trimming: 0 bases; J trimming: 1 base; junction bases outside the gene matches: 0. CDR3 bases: TGTGCCTGGAGTGTCGGGGGGTCCTACAATGAGCAGTTCTTC. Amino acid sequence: CAWSVGGSYNEQFF.

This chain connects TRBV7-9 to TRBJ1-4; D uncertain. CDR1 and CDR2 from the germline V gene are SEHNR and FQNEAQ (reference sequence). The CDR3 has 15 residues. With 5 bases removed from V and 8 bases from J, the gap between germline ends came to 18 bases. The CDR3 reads CASSPDSSVAEKLFF. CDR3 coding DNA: TGTGCCAGCAGCCCCGACTCGTCCGTGGCCGAAAAACTGTTTTTT.